One and the same sample provided the 20 T cell receptor beta chains below, sequenced in a study of blood T cell repertoires in COVID-19. Libraries were prepared by immunoSEQ multiplex PCR; TCRdb keeps only in-frame clonotypes and omits some of them. The data contain a few hundred thousand clones, 88% of them seen just once; the ten biggest clones take up about 4.1%. The specimen was peripheral blood. Receptors originate from a man in his sixties who had recovered from COVID-19.

This chain connects TRBV5-1 to TRBJ2-2; 8 nucleotides line up with TRBD1. Germline V gene data show CDR1 as SGHRS and CDR2 as YFSETQ. The CDR3 has 14 amino acids. V shed 5 bases, J shed 4 bases, and the junction held 4 bases outside the gene matches. For the CDR3, the DNA is TGCGCCAGCAGTGAGCAGGGGGCCACCGGGGAGCTGTTTTTT. Protein sequence: CASSEQGATGELFF. Supplemented by reference TRBV5-1 and TRBJ2-2, the full variable domain reads KAGVTQTPRYLIKTRGQQVTLSCSPISGHRSVSWYQQTPGQGLQFLFEYFSETQRNKGNFPGRFSGRQFSNSRSEMNVSTLELGDSALYLCASSEQGATGELFFGEGSRLTVL.

The V call is TRBV5-1, the J call TRBJ2-1; TRBD2 aligns across 13 bases. The CDR3 is 15 amino acids. V lost 4 bases to trimming and J lost 6 bases; unmatched junction nucleotides: 4. Germline V gene sequence: CDR1 SGHRS, CDR2 YFSETQ. This CDR3 reads CASSPTSGGANEQFF. The CDR3 nucleotides are TGCGCCAGCAGCCCCACTAGCGGGGGGGCCAATGAGCAGTTCTTC.

The chain employs TRBV18 and TRBJ2-2, with a tentative D call TRBD2 (6 bases). The germline V gene has CDR1 KGHSH and CDR2 LQKENI. The CDR3 is 19 residues long. Deletions cut 2 bases from V and 1 base from J, with 20 bases between. In nucleotides, the CDR3 is TGTGCCAGCTCACCAACCCGCGTTAGCGGAGTAAAGAACACCGGGGAGCTGTTTTTT. Translating gives CASSPTRVSGVKNTGELFF.

This rearrangement joins TRBV7-2 to TRBJ2-7; TRBD2 matches 13 bases. The junction had 2 bases not matched to a gene; V was cut back by 6 bases and J by 0 bases. This CDR3 spans 15 amino acids. CDR1 SGHTA and CDR2 FQGNSA come from the germline V gene. The CDR3 reads CASSRLAGGSYEQYF. In DNA, the CDR3 is TGTGCCAGCAGTCGACTAGCGGGGGGCTCCTACGAGCAGTACTTC.

The chain joins TRBV5-1 to TRBJ2-3; perhaps TRBD1 as D (6 bases). The CDR3 runs 16 residues. Trimming shortened V by 3 bases and J by 6 bases, and 20 bases separated the two germline ends. CDR1 is SGHRS, CDR2 YFSETQ, per germline. Written as DNA, the CDR3 is TGCGCCAGCAGCTACAGGGTTTCTATGTATGGGGATACGCAGTATTTT. Protein: CASSYRVSMYGDTQYF.

This clone was recorded only once. CDR3 sequence: CASSIGVQVPVGYTF. The CDR3 DNA reads TGCGCCAGCAGCATAGGAGTACAGGTCCCGGTGGGCTACACCTTC. The chain carries TRBV5-1 and TRBJ1-2; D is perhaps TRBD1 (5 bases). The V and J ends lost 4 bases and 8 bases respectively, with 21 bases between them. The length of the CDR3 is 15 residues. Germline V gene sequence: CDR1 SGHRS, CDR2 YFSETQ.

The chain recombines TRBV3-1 (or the pseudogene TRBV3-2) with TRBJ2-7, with unresolved D. CDR1 LGHDT and CDR2 YNNKEL come from the germline V gene (reference sequence). V gave up 4 bases and J gave up 2 bases, with 6 bases separating them. The CDR3 sequence is 12 residues long. CDR3 coding DNA: TGTGCCAGCAGCCCCAGTCCCTACGAGCAGTACTTC. It encodes CASSPSPYEQYF.

Only one count was recorded for this clone. V is TRBV27 and J is TRBJ1-6; D gene uncertain. The CDR3 is 17 residues long. V shed 6 bases and J shed 10 bases, with 25 bases lying between them. Germline V gene sequence: CDR1 MNHEY, CDR2 SMNVEV (reference sequence). CDR3 nucleotides: TGTGCCAGCAGCCTTGGAGTTGTAGGACTACCACCGTCACCCCTCCACTTT. Translating it yields CASSLGVVGLPPSPLHF.

This clone has a single count. This chain uses TRBV13 with TRBJ1-1; 10 bases align to TRBD1. CDR1 is PRHDT and CDR2 is FYEKMQ in the germline V gene (reference sequence). The CDR3 length is 17 residues. V was clipped by 0 bases and J by 3 bases; unmatched bases: 7. Here the CDR3 DNA reads TGTGCCAGCAGCTTAGGTAGGCCAGGGACAGGGGACACTGAAGCTTTCTTT. Amino acids: CASSLGRPGTGDTEAFF.

This clone was detected only a few times. The V gene is TRBV5-1, the J gene TRBJ2-7; 11 nucleotides agree with TRBD2. This CDR3 has 17 amino acids. The germline CDR1 and CDR2 sequences are SGHRS and YFSETQ. With V trimmed by 4 bases and J by 3 bases, 12 bases remained unmatched. CDR3 sequence: CASSPPAGTSGDYEQYF. Here the CDR3 DNA reads TGCGCCAGCAGCCCCCCCGCAGGGACTAGCGGAGACTACGAGCAGTACTTC.

The chain employs TRBV27 and TRBJ1-1; D remains ambiguous. Trimming removed 6 bases at V and 4 bases at J, with 12 bases between. Germline assignment: CDR1 MNHEY and CDR2 SMNVEV (reference sequence). This CDR3 comprises 13 residues. The CDR3 sequence is CASSPFVPTEAFF. CDR3 nucleotides: TGTGCCAGCAGCCCGTTCGTCCCCACTGAAGCTTTCTTT.

The chain has TRBV9 and TRBJ1-4, with D perhaps matching TRBD1 (5 bases). Germline V gene data show CDR1 as SGDLS and CDR2 as YYNGEE. This CDR3 has 15 amino acids. V lost 4 bases, J lost 8 bases, and 18 bases lay in between. The CDR3 DNA follows: TGTGCCAGCAGCTCCCGGGGGGTCTCTGGGGAAAAACTGTTTTTT. This gives the protein CASSSRGVSGEKLFF.

This clone was observed a single time. The rearrangement uses TRBV11-2 and TRBJ1-6, with 8 bases aligning to TRBD1. V was clipped by 5 bases and J by 7 bases; unmatched bases: 13. Germline V CDR1 and CDR2: SGHAT, FQNNGV. The CDR3 is 17 amino acids. CDR3 in amino acids: CASSLASGGLGNSPLHF. The CDR3 DNA reads as TGTGCCAGCAGCCTAGCGTCAGGGGGCCTTGGGAATTCACCCCTCCACTTT. The full variable domain, in which reference TRBV11-2 and TRBJ1-6 provide the parts outside the CDR3, is EAGVAQSPRYKIIEKRQSVAFWCNPISGHATLYWYQQILGQGPKLLIQFQNNGVVDDSQLPKDRFSAERLKGVDSTLKIQPAKLEDSAVYLCASSLASGGLGNSPLHFGNGTRLTVT.

The chain couples TRBV24-1 to TRBJ1-1; 7 bases match TRBD1. Germline lookup yields CDR1 KGHDR and CDR2 SFDVKD. J lost 6 bases, V lost 2 bases, and 8 bases had no gene match. This CDR3 has 15 amino acids. For the CDR3, the DNA is TGTGCCACCAGTGATTCCAGGACAGGTTCCCCTGAAGCTTTCTTT. It yields the protein CATSDSRTGSPEAFF.

This clone was counted once. This chain joins TRBV5-4 and TRBJ2-1; TRBD1 might be the D (6 bases). Trimming took 1 base from V and 6 from J, leaving 14 bases between them. Per the germline V gene, CDR1 is SGHNT and CDR2 is YYREEE (reference sequence). The CDR3 is 15 amino acids. This CDR3 is CASSLPGVGVNEQFF. Written as DNA, the CDR3 is TGTGCCAGCAGCTTGCCAGGGGTGGGGGTCAATGAGCAGTTCTTC.

The chain couples TRBV11-3 to TRBJ1-1, with a tentative D call TRBD1 (5 bases). V was clipped by 5 bases and J by 3 bases, with 13 bases between them. Germline V lookup: CDR1 SGHNT, CDR2 YENEEA. This CDR3 has 14 amino acids. The CDR3 DNA sequence: TGTGCCAGCAGCCCGAATAGGGACTACACTGAAGCTTTCTTT. Its translation is CASSPNRDYTEAFF.

J is TRBJ1-1 and V is TRBV6-4; a possible D gene is TRBD1 (6 bases). Germline lookup yields CDR1 MRHNA and CDR2 SNTAGT. This CDR3 contains 13 residues. The germline V and J ends were trimmed by 4 bases and 6 bases, with 12 bases remaining between them. The CDR3 region is CASSVGGGSEAFF. The CDR3 coding sequence is TGTGCCAGCAGTGTTGGGGGCGGGTCTGAAGCTTTCTTT.

This chain uses TRBV7-2 with TRBJ2-2; a possible D gene is TRBD1 (5 bases). The CDR3 length is 19 residues. Per germline, CDR1 SGHTA and CDR2 FQGNSA. V gave up 2 bases and J gave up 1 base, with 20 bases separating them. This CDR3 reads CASSLSILRQQKNTGELFF. As DNA, the CDR3 is TGTGCCAGCAGCTTATCGATTTTAAGACAGCAAAAGAACACCGGGGAGCTGTTTTTT.

This chain joins TRBV6-4 and TRBJ2-1; TRBD2 matches 12 bases. The CDR3 length is 14 residues. The germline V gene encodes CDR1 MRHNA and CDR2 SNTAGT. The V gene end was trimmed by 6 bases and the J gene end by 8 bases; junction bases not matched to a gene: 5. In DNA, the CDR3 is TGTGCCAGCAGATCTAGCGGGGGGGCTCATGAGCAGTTCTTC. Translation: CASRSSGGAHEQFF.

This chain joins TRBV19 and TRBJ1-2, with 8 bases that match TRBD1. The V segment lost 3 bases and the J segment 2 bases; nucleotides outside the gene matches: 11. Per germline, CDR1 LNHDA and CDR2 SQIVND (reference sequence). The CDR3 has 17 residues. The CDR3 protein is CASSIRPGGSKNYGYTF. CDR3 DNA sequence: TGTGCCAGTAGTATTCGGCCAGGGGGCTCCAAGAACTATGGCTACACCTTC.